What follows are 23 T cell receptor beta chains derived from one specimen sequenced in a study of T cell responses to AZD1222 COVID-19 vaccine. Measured with immunoSEQ multiplex PCR; TCRdb has only the in-frame clones, and not every one. Of 90,000 to 120,000 clones in the sample, roughly nine tenths were seen once. The sample here was peripheral blood, taken on day 0 of MenACWY control vaccination. All receptors come from an adult in good health.

The chain is built from TRBV20-1 and TRBJ1-4, with 10 bases matching TRBD1. The CDR3 runs 13 residues. Germline CDR1 DFQATT, CDR2 SNEGSKA (reference sequence). Unmatched junction bases numbered 6, after V lost 6 bases and J lost 8 bases. Here the CDR3 reads CSASDRGQEKLFF. The CDR3 coding sequence is TGCAGTGCGAGTGACAGGGGGCAAGAAAAACTGTTTTTT.

V is TRBV27 and J is TRBJ1-4, with TRBD1 matching over 9 bases. The CDR3 spans 14 residues. Germline trimming cut 8 bases from V and 8 bases from J; bases unmatched to any gene: 9. Germline-derived CDR1 and CDR2 are MNHEY and SMNVEV (reference sequence). In DNA, the CDR3 is TGTGCCAGCCGGCAACAGGGGGCCTACGAAAAACTGTTTTTT. This encodes CASRQQGAYEKLFF.

This rearrangement joins TRBV11-3 to TRBJ2-1; D perhaps matches TRBD1 (6 bases). CDR1 is SGHNT, CDR2 YENEEA, per germline. The CDR3 length is 15 residues. V lost 1 base, J lost 7 bases, and 14 bases lay in between. The CDR3 reads CASSLGLNRENEQFF. The DNA of the CDR3 is TGTGCCAGCAGCTTAGGGTTGAACAGGGAGAATGAGCAGTTCTTC.

The V and J genes are TRBV11-3 and TRBJ1-2; unclear D gene. Germline CDR1 and CDR2: SGHNT and YENEEA. V was clipped by 0 bases and J by 8 bases, with 4 bases between them. This CDR3 spans 11 amino acids. The CDR3 nucleotides read TGTGCCAGCAGCTTAGATCCCGGCTACACCTTC. The encoded protein is CASSLDPGYTF.

The gene calls are TRBV24-1 and TRBJ1-2; D not certain. The V end was cut by 9 bases, the J end by 8 bases, with 15 bases between. Germline V gene sequence: CDR1 KGHDR, CDR2 SFDVKD. The CDR3 length is 12 residues. DNA for the CDR3: TGTGCCACCTTTGACGGCATGAGGGGCTACACCTTC. This translates into CATFDGMRGYTF.

The chain joins TRBV6-5 to TRBJ1-5; weak D call: TRBD1 (5 bases). Germline V CDR1 and CDR2: MNHEY, SVGAGI. Trimming took 6 bases from V and 2 from J, leaving 8 bases between them. The CDR3 runs to 13 residues. CDR3 nucleotides: TGTGCCAGCAGCTGGGGCGGCAATCAGCCCCAGCATTTT. Translation: CASSWGGNQPQHF.

V is TRBV30 and J is TRBJ2-5; D gene uncertain. Germline V gene lookup returns CDR1 GTSNPN and CDR2 SVGIG (reference sequence). This CDR3 comprises 14 residues. V was pared by 0 bases and J by 4 bases, with 12 bases between. CDR3 DNA: TGTGCCTGGAGTGTGGGGTTACTTCCAGAGACCCAGTACTTC. Its protein is CAWSVGLLPETQYF.

The V call is TRBV7-6, the J call TRBJ1-3; D gene uncertain. Germline loops: CDR1 SGHVS, CDR2 FNYEAQ. The CDR3 has 15 amino acids. Trimming left V 5 bases short and J 0 bases short, with 11 bases between. CDR3 coding DNA: TGTGCCAGCAGCGCTCAAGAGGGCTCTGGAAACACCATATATTTT. Protein: CASSAQEGSGNTIYF.

The V call is TRBV11-1, the J call TRBJ2-3; a weak D match, TRBD2 (5 bases). V lost 4 bases and J 5 bases, leaving 10 bases between the germline ends. Per germline, CDR1 SGHAT and CDR2 FQDESV (reference sequence). The CDR3 length is 13 residues. This chain's CDR3 is CASSYGGGDTQYF. CDR3 nucleotide sequence: TGTGCCAGCAGCTACGGTGGAGGAGATACGCAGTATTTT.

As concerns this clone: A single base separates this from a much larger clone, so it may be a read error. The chain couples TRBV7-3 to TRBJ2-2, with D possibly being TRBD1 or TRBD2 (5 bases each). V was pared by 2 bases and J by 1 base, with 5 bases between. Germline V gene sequence: CDR1 SGHTA, CDR2 FQGTGA. The CDR3 is made up of 14 amino acids. The CDR3 protein is CASSLGGNTGELFF. The CDR3 DNA follows: TGTGCCAGCAGCTTAGGGGGGAACACCGGGGAGCTGTTTTTT.

The chain uses TRBV19 and TRBJ1-1; D possibly corresponds to TRBD1 (5 bases). The CDR3 is 14 amino acids. V dropped 5 bases and J dropped 0 bases, with 10 bases sitting between them. CDR1 LNHDA and CDR2 SQIVND come from the germline V gene (reference sequence). As DNA, the CDR3 is TGTGCCAGTAGTCCCGGGACGGTGAACACTGAAGCTTTCTTT. Translation gives CASSPGTVNTEAFF.

The gene calls are TRBV7-2 and TRBJ1-3; TRBD1 is a possible D gene (5 bases). The CDR3 is 15 amino acids. Germline V gene data show CDR1 as SGHTA and CDR2 as FQGNSA. V was shortened by 5 bases and J by 2 bases, with 13 bases between the two germline ends. The chain's CDR3 is CASSGAGTAGNTIYF. DNA of the CDR3: TGTGCCAGCAGCGGAGCCGGGACGGCTGGAAACACCATATATTTT.

The rearrangement joins TRBV18 to TRBJ2-2; the D is unclear. The V gene lost 4 bases and the J gene lost 1 base, with 10 bases spanning the gap. The germline CDR1 and CDR2 sequences are KGHSH and LQKENI. The CDR3 sequence is 15 residues long. The CDR3 protein is CASSLFEKNTGELFF. In DNA form, the CDR3 reads TGTGCCAGCTCACTCTTCGAGAAGAACACCGGGGAGCTGTTTTTT.

This clone showed up just once. The CDR3 protein is CASTQDRGPAYRELFF. The CDR3 region has the DNA TGTGCCAGCACCCAAGACAGGGGTCCAGCTTATAGGGAGCTGTTTTTT. The genes are TRBV27 and TRBJ2-2; 8 bases line up with TRBD1. Losses at the gene ends were 7 bases for V and 9 bases for J; bases not matched to a gene: 16. Per germline, CDR1 MNHEY and CDR2 SMNVEV (reference sequence). This CDR3 region has 16 residues.

The table lists this clone with a few counts. The chain combines TRBV29-1 with TRBJ1-1, with a possible D match to TRBD1 (5 bases). This CDR3 spans 12 amino acids. The germline V gene has CDR1 SQVTM and CDR2 ANQGSEA. Between the trimmed V and J ends, which lost 6 bases and 4 bases, there was a span of 12 bases. DNA of the CDR3: TGCAGCGTGGGGGGTGGCGGCACTGAAGCTTTCTTT. It yields the protein CSVGGGGTEAFF.

The V call is TRBV29-1, the J call TRBJ2-7; no definite D call. Germline CDR1 and CDR2: SQVTM and ANQGSEA. V gave up 4 bases and J gave up 0 bases, with 7 bases separating them. The CDR3 contains 12 residues. CDR3 sequence reads: CSVVGSSYEQYF. CDR3 sequence (DNA): TGCAGCGTTGTTGGAAGCTCCTACGAGCAGTACTTC.

The chain joins TRBV28 to TRBJ1-2; D unresolved. The germline CDR1 and CDR2 sequences are MDHEN and SYDVKM. The CDR3 sequence is 13 residues long. V was shortened by 5 bases and J by 0 bases, with 7 bases between the two germline ends. This chain's CDR3 is CASSHRANYGYTF. CDR3 sequence (DNA): TGTGCCAGCAGTCATCGAGCTAACTATGGCTACACCTTC.

The chain couples TRBV7-2 to TRBJ2-1; no clear D gene. V was shortened by 1 base and J by 0 bases, with 7 bases between the two germline ends. The CDR3 contains 15 residues. Germline loops: CDR1 SGHTA, CDR2 FQGNSA. The CDR3 here is CASSLGASSYNEQFF. Written as DNA, the CDR3 is TGTGCCAGCAGCTTAGGGGCAAGCTCCTACAATGAGCAGTTCTTC. The full variable domain, completed using reference TRBV7-2 and TRBJ2-1, is GAGVSQSPSNKVTEKGKDVELRCDPISGHTALYWYRQSLGQGLEFLIYFQGNSAPDKSGLPSDRFSAERTGGSVSTLTIQRTQQEDSAVYLCASSLGASSYNEQFFGPGTRLTVL.

CDR3: CASSPSGAVRGSSYNEQFF. In DNA, the CDR3 is TGTGCCAGCTCACCCTCCGGTGCCGTGAGAGGGAGCTCCTACAATGAGCAGTTCTTC. The chain is built from TRBV18 and TRBJ2-1; D might be TRBD2 (5 bases). This CDR3 spans 19 amino acids. V lost 3 bases, J lost 0 bases, and 21 bases lay in between. The germline CDR1 and CDR2 sequences are KGHSH and LQKENI.

The chain is built from TRBV6-5 and TRBJ2-1, with a tentative D call TRBD2 (6 bases). In germline, CDR1 is MNHEY, CDR2 SVGAGI. The CDR3 totals 11 residues. V lost 7 bases and J lost 7, with 8 bases in between. In DNA form, the CDR3 reads TGTGCCAGCAACGGGGGTAATGAGCAGTTCTTC. This translates into CASNGGNEQFF.

In its sample, this clone was seen once. CDR3 loop: CASSTGTGADEQFF. DNA for the CDR3: TGTGCCAGCAGCACCGGGACAGGGGCGGATGAGCAGTTCTTC. V and J are TRBV7-3 and TRBJ2-1, with 10 bases matching TRBD1. Trimming cost V 5 bases and J 8 bases; bases outside gene matches: 6. Looked up from germline, CDR1 is SGHTA and CDR2 is FQGTGA. This CDR3 spans 14 amino acids.

This chain joins TRBV7-3 and TRBJ2-1, with TRBD1 matching 7 bases. Trimming took 5 bases from V and 6 from J; bases not matched to a gene: 4. The CDR3 totals 13 residues. The germline gives CDR1 SGHTA, CDR2 FQGTGA. CDR3 loop: CASSQGTANEQFF. The CDR3 nucleotides read TGTGCCAGCAGCCAAGGGACAGCCAATGAGCAGTTCTTC.

The chain is built from TRBV11-2 and TRBJ1-2; D call uncertain. CDR3 length equals 11 residues. Germline V CDR1 and CDR2: SGHAT, FQNNGV. V was pared by 5 bases and J by 5 bases, with 6 bases between. This chain's CDR3 is CASSRIYGYTF. CDR3 bases: TGTGCCAGCAGCCGAATATATGGCTACACCTTC.